Listed below are T cell receptor beta chains from one sample, sequenced in a study of radiotherapy plus CTLA-4 blockade in lung cancer. Sequencing used immunoSEQ multiplex PCR; TCRdb keeps in-frame clones, though not all of them. The sample records approximately 98,000 clones, roughly four fifths being singletons. Source: peripheral blood, taken from a patient treated with radiotherapy plus ipilimumab. These receptor sequences come from a human donor with non-small cell lung cancer who had a partial response to radiotherapy plus ipilimumab. Both conserved end residues are part of each CDR3. Fields, in order: D gene, V gene, clone size, J gene, CDR3 DNA, CDR3 protein. D genes are given only for firm matches. A clone size is listed for some rows: how often the clone was seen (once, few, many), or a class if it is expanded.

TRBD2	TRBV7-2	-	TRBJ2-7	TGTGCCACCCAGGTTTTAGCGGGAGCCTACGAGCAGTACTTC	CATQVLAGAYEQYF
-	TRBV6-5	-	TRBJ1-1	TGTGCCAGCAGTCGAGGGGGTGAGGACACTGAAGCTTTCTTT	CASSRGGEDTEAFF
-	TRBV28	once	TRBJ2-7	TGTGCCAGCAGTTTATATGGCAGGGGCCCTACCGAGCAGTACTTC	CASSLYGRGPTEQYF
-	TRBV6-1	-	TRBJ2-1	TGTGCCAGCAATTTGGGAAGCGGGCTCTACAATGAGCAGTTCTTC	CASNLGSGLYNEQFF
TRBD1	TRBV2	-	TRBJ1-4	TGTGCCAGTACGGGACAGGGTGCTCGTGGGGAAAAACTGTTTTTT	CASTGQGARGEKLFF
TRBD2	TRBV6-5	-	TRBJ2-7	TGTGCCAGCAGCTGGACTAGCGGGAGTTCCTACGAGCAGTACTTC	CASSWTSGSSYEQYF
-	TRBV28	-	TRBJ2-3	TGTGCCGCTACCGCGGTGGGCACAGATACGCAGTATTTT	CAATAVGTDTQYF
-	TRBV7-9	once	TRBJ1-4	TGTGCCAGCAGCTTAGAGGAGGAAAAACTGTTTTTT	CASSLEEEKLFF
-	TRBV28	-	TRBJ1-2	TGTGCCAGCACCAAAGTCGAGTATGGCTACACCTTC	CASTKVEYGYTF
-	TRBV5-5	-	TRBJ2-7	TGTGCCAGCAGCTTGGCTGTCGGGTCGGGAACCTACGAGCAGTACTTC	CASSLAVGSGTYEQYF
-	TRBV28	-	TRBJ2-1	TGTGCCAGCAGCTCCGGGGTTAGATTCAATGAGCAGTTCTTC	CASSSGVRFNEQFF
TRBD1	TRBV9	-	TRBJ1-4	TGTGCCAGCAGCCCACACCCGACAGGGACGGATGAAAAACTGTTTTTT	CASSPHPTGTDEKLFF
TRBD1	TRBV5-1	-	TRBJ1-2	TGCGCCAGCAGCCTTGGACAGGGGCTAATCACTAACTATGGCTACACCTTC	CASSLGQGLITNYGYTF
-	TRBV4-1	-	TRBJ1-5	TGCGCCAGCAGCCAAGGCAGGGGCGGTCAGCCCCAGCATTTT	CASSQGRGGQPQHF
-	TRBV19	-	TRBJ2-5	TGTGCCAGTAGGACAAACCAAGAGACCCAGTACTTC	CASRTNQETQYF
-	TRBV6-5	-	TRBJ1-1	TGTGCCAGCAGGCGGGGGAGGGAGAACACTGAAGCTTTCTTT	CASRRGRENTEAFF
-	TRBV5-4	-	TRBJ1-1	TGTGCCAGCAGCCCGGGGTCGATGAACACTGAAGCTTTCTTT	CASSPGSMNTEAFF
-	TRBV5-1	-	TRBJ2-2	TGCGCCAGCGGGTTGAGCGCTTTACCGAACACCGGGGAGCTGTTTTTT	CASGLSALPNTGELFF
TRBD2	TRBV18	-	TRBJ2-1	TGTGCCAGCTCATCCCTCACCGGGACTAGCGGATACAATGAGCAGTTCTTC	CASSSLTGTSGYNEQFF
-	TRBV30	-	TRBJ2-1	TGTGCCTGGAGGAGGGAAAATGAGCAGTTCTTC	CAWRRENEQFF
-	TRBV6-4	-	TRBJ2-2	TGTGCCAGCAGCGAAGGAGGGAACACCGGGGAGCTGTTTTTT	CASSEGGNTGELFF
TRBD1	TRBV9	-	TRBJ2-2	TGTGCCAGCAGCTTGACAGGGCGGACCGGGGAGCTGTTTTTT	CASSLTGRTGELFF